This T cell receptor (beta chain) was observed in a study of blood T cell repertoires in COVID-19. As handled by the study authors: The authors estimated nucleated cell counts from reference gene primer amplification. Repertoires were generated with immunoSEQ multiplex PCR, while TCRdb's copy carries only in-frame clones and drops some. D and trimming come from the DNA, and the V and J calls and clone size come from that table. The sample consists of some 180,000 clones, about 80% of them appearing once. Participants reported their clinical history, and cohort assignment relied on those reports. The CDR3 is 11 amino acids. Germline V gene data show CDR1 as ENHRY and CDR2 as SYGVKD. Trimming pared 4 bases from V and 4 bases from J, leaving 5 bases between.

The sequenced sample consisted of PBMCs or T cells enriched from blood (not recorded which). This TCR was recovered from a man aged 55 to 70 who had been exposed to COVID-19. The V and J genes are TRBV10-3 and TRBJ2-7; weak D call: TRBD2 (5 bases). The CDR3 DNA follows: TGTGCCATCAGTGCGGGATACGAGCAGTACTTC. Protein sequence: CAISAGYEQYF.